This passage covers 28 T cell receptor beta chains from one sample sequenced in a study of blood T cell repertoires in COVID-19. Method: immunoSEQ multiplex PCR; TCRdb's copy keeps in-frame clones and lacks some. Here the sample spans about 150,000 clones, roughly 90% being singletons. The sample taken for sequencing was peripheral blood. The receptors stem from a woman between 45 and 60 years old with acute or convalescent COVID-19.

This sequence joins TRBV12-5 and TRBJ2-2; 9 nucleotides align to TRBD1. After removal of 1 base from V and 4 bases from J, the junction contained 4 bases not matched to a gene. The germline CDR1 and CDR2 sequences are LGHNT and FRNRAP. The CDR3 has 16 residues. The CDR3 loop is CASGLADRGITGELFF. DNA for the CDR3: TGTGCTAGTGGTTTGGCAGACAGGGGGATCACCGGGGAGCTGTTTTTT.

V gene TRBV28 combines with J gene TRBJ1-1, with TRBD1 matching over 7 bases. Germline loops: CDR1 MDHEN, CDR2 SYDVKM. The length of the CDR3 is 14 residues. The V segment lost 6 bases and the J segment 4 bases; nucleotides outside the gene matches: 8. As DNA, the CDR3 is TGTGCCAGCAGCGAAAACAGGGGTAGCACTGAAGCTTTCTTT. This encodes CASSENRGSTEAFF.

The chain links TRBV30 to TRBJ2-7; TRBD1 might be the D (5 bases). Germline lookup yields CDR1 GTSNPN and CDR2 SVGIG (reference sequence). This CDR3 spans 13 amino acids. Trimming pared 0 bases from V and 0 bases from J, leaving 6 bases between. CDR3 sequence: CAWSVGDSYEQYF. The CDR3 bases are TGTGCCTGGAGTGTAGGGGACTCCTACGAGCAGTACTTC.

J is TRBJ2-7 and V is TRBV19; maybe TRBD1 (6 bases). This CDR3 spans 14 amino acids. Trimming removed 4 bases from V and 2 bases from J, with 12 bases in between. CDR1 is LNHDA and CDR2 is SQIVND in the germline V gene (reference sequence). The CDR3, as DNA: TGTGCCAGTAGTAGCCGGGGACAACCCTACGAGCAGTACTTC. The encoded protein is CASSSRGQPYEQYF.

Here the CDR3 DNA reads TGTGCCACCAGTCAGAGGGCCTTCTCCTACAATGAGCAGTTCTTC. It is translated as CATSQRAFSYNEQFF. The gene calls are TRBV24-1 and TRBJ2-1, with D possibly TRBD2 on 5 matching bases. The CDR3 extends over 15 amino acids. The germline V gene encodes CDR1 KGHDR and CDR2 SFDVKD. Trimming pared 6 bases from V and 0 bases from J, leaving 11 bases between.

This clone is a singleton in its sample. The chain recombines TRBV19 with TRBJ2-2; no firm D call. Trimming cost V 11 bases and J 2 bases, with 21 bases left between them. Germline V CDR1 and CDR2: LNHDA, SQIVND (reference sequence). CDR3 size: 16 residues. CDR3 in amino acids: CAVSPYLKVNTGELFF. The CDR3 DNA is TGTGCCGTCTCCCCCTACCTAAAAGTAAACACCGGGGAGCTGTTTTTT. The entire variable domain, with the rest obtained from reference TRBV19 and TRBJ2-2, is as follows: DGGITQSPKYLFRKEGQNVTLSCEQNLNHDAMYWYRQDPGQGLRLIYYSQIVNDFQKGDIAEGYSVSREKKESFPLTVTSAQKNPTAFYLCAVSPYLKVNTGELFFGEGSRLTVL.

This clone was counted between two and nine times. The chain uses TRBV6-1 and TRBJ1-5, with a possible D match to TRBD1 (5 bases). Trimming shortened V by 3 bases and J by 2 bases, and 11 bases separated the two germline ends. The CDR3 is 15 residues long. Germline-derived CDR1 and CDR2 are MNHNS and SASEGT. The DNA for the CDR3 is TGTGCCAGCAGTGATCTGGACATAGGCAATCAGCCCCAGCATTTT. Translated, it gives CASSDLDIGNQPQHF.

This clone was seen a few times. This chain connects TRBV19 to TRBJ1-5; the D is unclear. Per germline, CDR1 LNHDA and CDR2 SQIVND (reference sequence). V was cut by 1 base and J by 3 bases, with 7 bases left in between. This CDR3 region has 14 residues. This CDR3 is CASSIGGFNQPQHF. CDR3 bases: TGTGCCAGTAGTATAGGAGGGTTCAATCAGCCCCAGCATTTT.

The V gene is TRBV27, the J gene TRBJ2-3; a possible D gene is TRBD2 (7 bases). Germline values: CDR1 MNHEY, CDR2 SMNVEV (reference sequence). The CDR3 has 17 amino acids. Trimming cost V 7 bases and J 2 bases, with 22 bases left between them. The CDR3 bases are TGTGCCAGCATCCCCCTCCTCGGGGGGCCCCACACAGATACGCAGTATTTT. This translates into CASIPLLGGPHTDTQYF.

J is TRBJ2-1 and V is TRBV28; 8 positions agree with TRBD2. The J segment lost 3 bases and the V segment lost 6 bases, leaving 10 bases of the junction unmatched. CDR3 length equals 16 residues. The germline CDR1 and CDR2 sequences are MDHEN and SYDVKM. In DNA, the CDR3 is TGTGCCAGCAGATCTGGGCTAGCGGGTTTCTACAATGAGCAGTTCTTC. Its translation: CASRSGLAGFYNEQFF.

This chain links TRBV12-3 or TRBV12-4 with TRBJ2-7, with D possibly TRBD1 on 6 matching bases. V was trimmed by 4 bases and J by 5 bases, leaving 9 bases between them. This CDR3 spans 12 amino acids. As DNA, the CDR3 is TGTGCCAGCAGTTCCCACAGGGACGAGCAGTACTTC. Encoded protein: CASSSHRDEQYF.

CDR3 sequence: CARFTQGRINTEAFF. The CDR3 DNA reads TGCGCCAGGTTTACACAGGGGCGTATTAACACTGAAGCTTTCTTT. J is TRBJ1-1 and V is TRBV10-1, with 7 bases fitting TRBD1. The CDR3 covers 15 residues. Germline loops: CDR1 WNHNN, CDR2 SYGVQD (reference sequence). The trim removed 9 bases at V and 2 bases at J, leaving 12 bases unmatched.

J is TRBJ2-7 and V is TRBV6-5; no reliable D call. The V end lost 0 bases, the J end lost 4 bases, and 10 bases lay between the germline ends. The CDR3 is 14 amino acids. The germline V gene has CDR1 MNHEY and CDR2 SVGAGI. The CDR3 sequence is CASSYSRQRYEQYF. CDR3 sequence (DNA): TGTGCCAGCAGTTACTCGAGGCAGAGGTACGAGCAGTACTTC.

This chain connects TRBV6-6 to TRBJ1-1; D perhaps matches TRBD1 (6 bases). The germline V and J ends were trimmed by 2 bases and 5 bases, with 15 bases remaining between them. The V gene's germline CDR1 is MNHNY and CDR2 SVGAGI (reference sequence). The CDR3 sequence is 15 residues long. The DNA for the CDR3 is TGTGCCAGCAGTTACCTACAGGGATCGGGGACTGAAGCTTTCTTT. Encoded protein: CASSYLQGSGTEAFF.

The chain couples TRBV6-5 to TRBJ2-7, with D possibly matching TRBD1 (6 bases). The V end was cut by 5 bases, the J end by 4 bases, with 12 bases between. CDR3 size: 13 residues. Germline CDR1 reads MNHEY; CDR2 reads SVGAGI. As DNA, the CDR3 is TGTGCCAGCAGTCGGGACATTAGGTACGAGCAGTACTTC. Its translation: CASSRDIRYEQYF.

This clone was found a few times. The V and J genes are TRBV28 and TRBJ1-1; D not resolved. The V gene lost 6 bases and the J gene lost 2 bases, with 13 bases spanning the gap. This CDR3 has 14 amino acids. CDR1 and CDR2 from the germline V gene are MDHEN and SYDVKM. The CDR3 loop is CASREVSGNTEAFF. The CDR3 nucleotides are TGTGCCAGCAGGGAGGTCTCTGGTAACACTGAAGCTTTCTTT.

This clone was observed a handful of times. The V and J genes are TRBV10-1 and TRBJ1-1, with D maybe TRBD1 (5 bases). V dropped 6 bases and J dropped 3 bases, with 11 bases sitting between them. CDR1 is WNHNN, CDR2 SYGVQD, per germline (reference sequence). This CDR3 is 13 amino acids long. In DNA form, the CDR3 reads TGCGCCAGCAGCAGGGCTGTCGACACTGAAGCTTTCTTT. Protein: CASSRAVDTEAFF.

A single count supports this clone. The V and J genes are TRBV6-1 and TRBJ2-7, with 10 positions matching TRBD2. The CDR3 runs 18 residues. Per germline, CDR1 MNHNS and CDR2 SASEGT. Unmatched junction bases numbered 17, after V lost 3 bases and J lost 6 bases. The CDR3 DNA reads as TGTGCCAGCAGTGACCCCGGGGCTAGCGGGGGTTTCGAGGGCGAGCAGTACTTC. It encodes CASSDPGASGGFEGEQYF.

This chain joins TRBV3-1 (or the pseudogene TRBV3-2) and TRBJ2-7; 10 positions match TRBD1. The CDR3 sequence is 18 residues long. The germline V gene has CDR1 LGHDT and CDR2 YNNKEL (reference sequence). The junction had 16 bases not matched to a gene; V was cut back by 4 bases and J by 4 bases. The CDR3 region is CASSPTPLLTGGKYEQYF. The CDR3 DNA follows: TGTGCCAGCAGCCCCACACCACTCTTGACAGGGGGCAAGTACGAGCAGTACTTC.

The gene calls are TRBV7-2 and TRBJ1-1, with D unclear. Trimming left V 2 bases short and J 2 bases short, with 12 bases between. The CDR3 loop spans 15 amino acids. CDR1 SGHTA and CDR2 FQGNSA come from the germline V gene. CDR3 in DNA: TGTGCCAGCAGCTTATACATGGGCTCAAACACTGAAGCTTTCTTT. This encodes CASSLYMGSNTEAFF.

The chain combines TRBV7-2 with TRBJ1-2; TRBD1 matches at 10 bases. Germline loops: CDR1 SGHTA, CDR2 FQGNSA. The CDR3 has 14 residues. With 6 bases clipped from V and 5 bases from J, the junction kept 6 bases outside the gene matches. The CDR3 spells CASSYPGQGYGYTF. DNA for the CDR3: TGTGCCAGCAGTTACCCGGGACAGGGGTATGGCTACACCTTC. Filled out from reference TRBV7-2 and TRBJ1-2, the complete variable domain reads GAGVSQSPSNKVTEKGKDVELRCDPISGHTALYWYRQSLGQGLEFLIYFQGNSAPDKSGLPSDRFSAERTGGSVSTLTIQRTQQEDSAVYLCASSYPGQGYGYTFGSGTRLTVV.

This clone occurred a few times. V usage is TRBV7-2 and J usage is TRBJ1-3, with 8 bases lining up with TRBD1. The CDR3 spans 16 residues. V lost 4 bases to trimming and J lost 0 bases; unmatched junction nucleotides: 5. Per germline, CDR1 SGHTA and CDR2 FQGNSA. CDR3 region: CASSSQGALSGNTIYF. CDR3 sequence (DNA): TGTGCCAGCAGCTCGCAGGGGGCCCTCTCTGGAAACACCATATATTTT.

This rearrangement joins TRBV20-1 to TRBJ2-7, with TRBD2 matching 11 bases. The germline V gene has CDR1 DFQATT and CDR2 SNEGSKA (reference sequence). The CDR3 has 11 residues. The CDR3 reads CSGTSGYEQYF. The CDR3, as DNA: TGCAGCGGGACTAGCGGCTACGAGCAGTACTTC.

This chain connects TRBV7-7 to TRBJ2-2; TRBD1 aligns across 12 bases. From germline, CDR1 is SSHAT and CDR2 FNYEAQ (reference sequence). Trimming at V came to 5 bases and at J to 4 bases, leaving 11 bases not matched to a gene. The CDR3 runs to 18 residues. The CDR3 nucleotides read TGTGCCAGCAGCCCCCAAACCGGGACAGGGGGCGTCACCGGGGAGCTGTTTTTT. Amino acids: CASSPQTGTGGVTGELFF.

The CDR3 DNA reads as TGTGCCAGCAGCGGCGGGGACAGTCCCAGGGTAGATACGCAGTATTTT. Its translation: CASSGGDSPRVDTQYF. The chain links TRBV7-8 to TRBJ2-3; TRBD1 might be the D (7 bases). The germline V gene has CDR1 SGHVS and CDR2 FQNEAQ. CDR3 size: 16 residues. V gave up 5 bases and J gave up 5 bases, with 20 bases separating them.

A note on this clone: Other nucleotide sequences in the sample specify the same CDR3. The chain has TRBV5-1 and TRBJ1-1, with D uncertain. CDR1 SGHRS and CDR2 YFSETQ come from the germline V gene. The V end lost 0 bases, the J end lost 3 bases, and 3 bases lay between the germline ends. The CDR3 loop spans 12 amino acids. CDR3 loop: CASSLADTEAFF. CDR3 sequence (DNA): TGCGCCAGCAGCTTGGCCGACACTGAAGCTTTCTTT.

The genes are TRBV19 and TRBJ2-3; weak D call: TRBD2 (6 bases). Germline V gene sequence: CDR1 LNHDA, CDR2 SQIVND (reference sequence). CDR3 length equals 15 residues. Trimming took off 3 bases at V and 0 bases at J, with 10 bases between the two ends. For the CDR3, the DNA is TGTGCCAGTAGTATGGGGACTTCAAGCACAGATACGCAGTATTTT. Translation gives CASSMGTSSTDTQYF.

The chain links TRBV9 to TRBJ2-2; 10 bases map to TRBD1. V dropped 4 bases and J dropped 2; count of bases not matched to a gene: 5. The CDR3 runs to 16 residues. CDR1 is SGDLS, CDR2 YYNGEE, per germline. The CDR3 protein is CASSLGTGANTGELFF. CDR3 DNA: TGTGCCAGCAGCTTGGGGACAGGGGCCAACACCGGGGAGCTGTTTTTT.